What follows are 5 T cell receptor beta chains derived from one specimen sequenced in a study of cytomegalovirus exposure and HLA in healthy donors. PCR amplification relied on 60 Vbeta primers (plus 13 Jbeta primers). Assay: immunoSEQ multiplex PCR; the TCRdb copy retains only in-frame clones and omits some. The repertoire has 100,000 to 150,000 clones, roughly three quarters of them found once; the top ten carry approximately 0.99%. Sequences were obtained from PBMCs. The receptors stem from a woman aged 30 to 39 in good health and CMV-seronegative.

This clone was seen a single time. This chain links TRBV18 with TRBJ1-2, with TRBD1 identical over 7 bases. Germline CDR1 and CDR2: KGHSH and LQKENI. The CDR3 totals 13 residues. With V trimmed by 3 bases and J by 6 bases, 4 bases remained unmatched. CDR3 nucleotide sequence: TGTGCCAGCTCACCCGACAGGGTGGATGGCTACACCTTC. Residues: CASSPDRVDGYTF.

The chain has TRBV19 and TRBJ2-1, with TRBD1 matching over 8 bases. The V segment lost 8 bases and the J segment 8 bases; nucleotides outside the gene matches: 14. The CDR3 totals 15 residues. The germline V gene has CDR1 LNHDA and CDR2 SQIVND (reference sequence). CDR3 sequence reads: CASANGWTGTDEQFF. The CDR3, as DNA: TGTGCCAGTGCCAACGGTTGGACAGGGACGGATGAGCAGTTCTTC.

The rearrangement joins TRBV13 to TRBJ1-2; 8 nucleotides agree with TRBD1. V gave up 5 bases and J gave up 6 bases; unmatched junction bases: 8. The CDR3 is 14 residues long. CDR1 is PRHDT, CDR2 FYEKMQ, per germline (reference sequence). The CDR3 protein is CASSNSGGLDGYTF. CDR3 nucleotide sequence: TGTGCCAGCAGCAACTCAGGGGGCTTGGATGGCTACACCTTC.

V gene TRBV13 combines with J gene TRBJ2-7; 11 bases match TRBD1. V lost 4 bases to trimming and J lost 2 bases; unmatched junction nucleotides: 10. CDR3 length equals 17 residues. From germline, CDR1 is PRHDT and CDR2 FYEKMQ (reference sequence). CDR3 sequence (DNA): TGTGCCAGCAGCTCAACGAGCGGGACAGGGGGTACCTACGAGCAGTACTTC. Its translation: CASSSTSGTGGTYEQYF.

The rearrangement joins TRBV23-1 to TRBJ2-1, with a tentative D call TRBD1 (5 bases). TRBV23-1 is assigned to the ORF class and has an uncertain function. The CDR3 consists of 13 residues. The ends were cut back, 10 bases at V and 4 bases at J, with 14 bases in the middle. This chain's CDR3 is CATLSRQYNEQFF. CDR3 sequence (DNA): TGCGCCACCCTTTCGCGACAGTACAATGAGCAGTTCTTC.